Following are 30 T cell receptor beta chains from one sample sequenced in a study of cytomegalovirus exposure and HLA in healthy donors. The PCR ran on 60 Vbeta and 13 Jbeta primers. TCRdb keeps only in-frame clones here, not all; method: immunoSEQ multiplex PCR. The sample records under 130,000 clones, over 80% being singletons. Material: PBMCs. The receptor source for this set is a man aged 25-45 years in good health and CMV-seropositive.

The chain couples TRBV18 to TRBJ1-6; D is uncertain. V gave up 3 bases and J gave up 7 bases, with 13 bases separating them. The germline V gene encodes CDR1 KGHSH and CDR2 LQKENI. This CDR3 spans 15 amino acids. The chain's CDR3 is CASSPSTVANSPLHF. Here the CDR3 DNA reads TGTGCCAGCTCACCTAGTACCGTCGCCAATTCACCCCTCCACTTT.

This chain links TRBV6-4 with TRBJ2-3; possibly TRBD1 for D (6 bases). The V end was cut by 6 bases, the J end by 0 bases, with 10 bases between. The CDR3 is 14 amino acids. From germline, CDR1 is MRHNA and CDR2 SNTAGT. The CDR3 DNA follows: TGTGCCAGCAGCGCCAGGGGTAGCACAGATACGCAGTATTTT. It yields the protein CASSARGSTDTQYF.

This chain links TRBV5-1 with TRBJ1-1, with TRBD1 identical over 8 bases. V lost 0 bases and J lost 0; bases outside the gene matches: 4. CDR3 length: 16 amino acids. Germline assignment: CDR1 SGHRS and CDR2 YFSETQ. The CDR3 coding sequence is TGCGCCAGCAGCTTGGACAGGGGGACAATGAACACTGAAGCTTTCTTT. It specifies CASSLDRGTMNTEAFF.

The rearrangement joins TRBV4-1 to TRBJ1-1; no clear D gene. Germline loops: CDR1 MGHRA, CDR2 YSYEKL. V was clipped by 1 base and J by 0 bases, with 9 bases between them. CDR3 length equals 15 residues. CDR3 nucleotide sequence: TGCGCCAGCAGCCAAGGACAAGGCCTGAACACTGAAGCTTTCTTT. Translated: CASSQGQGLNTEAFF.

A few counts support this clone. The gene calls are TRBV6-6 and TRBJ2-5, with 9 bases identical to TRBD1. V shed 5 bases and J 8 bases; nucleotides not matched to a gene: 12. The CDR3 totals 15 residues. Germline CDR1 is MNHNY and CDR2 is SVGAGI (reference sequence). The CDR3 DNA sequence: TGTGCCAGCAGTGGAAGGACAGGGGCCGCCGGCACCCAGTACTTC. This codes for CASSGRTGAAGTQYF.

This chain uses TRBV5-1 with TRBJ2-5; D perhaps matches TRBD1 (5 bases). CDR3 size: 14 residues. From germline, CDR1 is SGHRS and CDR2 YFSETQ. The V gene lost 0 bases and the J gene lost 2 bases, with 8 bases spanning the gap. CDR3 region: CASSLEGIQETQYF. The CDR3 region has the DNA TGCGCCAGCAGCTTGGAGGGGATACAAGAGACCCAGTACTTC. Looking up the rest from reference TRBV5-1 and TRBJ2-5 gives the full variable domain: KAGVTQTPRYLIKTRGQQVTLSCSPISGHRSVSWYQQTPGQGLQFLFEYFSETQRNKGNFPGRFSGRQFSNSRSEMNVSTLELGDSALYLCASSLEGIQETQYFGPGTRLLVL.

V is TRBV4-3 and J is TRBJ1-1; D perhaps matches TRBD1 (5 bases). Germline CDR1 reads LGHNA; CDR2 reads YSLEER. The germline V and J ends were trimmed by 0 bases and 4 bases, with 12 bases remaining between them. The CDR3 runs to 15 residues. CDR3 sequence reads: CASSQDRWRGTEAFF. CDR3 nucleotide sequence: TGCGCCAGCAGCCAAGATAGATGGAGGGGCACTGAAGCTTTCTTT.

This clone turned up a few times. Here the CDR3 reads CATSEPRNRGFAGANVLTF. CDR3 DNA: TGTGCCACCAGCGAACCTCGGAACAGGGGCTTCGCTGGGGCCAACGTCCTGACTTTC. The chain employs TRBV15 and TRBJ2-6, with 7 nucleotides matching TRBD1. This CDR3 spans 19 amino acids. Trimming removed 5 bases from V and 2 bases from J; junction bases left unmatched: 15. CDR1 is LNHNV and CDR2 is YYDKDF in the germline V gene (reference sequence).

Here the CDR3 reads CASSSRGFSGTEAFF. The CDR3 region has the DNA TGTGCCAGCAGCTCGAGGGGGTTCTCGGGCACTGAAGCTTTCTTT. V gene TRBV11-2 combines with J gene TRBJ1-1; perhaps TRBD1 as D (6 bases). Between the trimmed V and J ends, which lost 4 bases and 4 bases, there was a span of 16 bases. Per the germline V gene, CDR1 is SGHAT and CDR2 is FQNNGV. The CDR3 is made up of 15 amino acids.

The chain uses TRBV5-4 and TRBJ2-2; D is possibly TRBD2 (5 bases). The CDR3 is 15 residues long. CDR1 SGHNT and CDR2 YYREEE come from the germline V gene (reference sequence). V was trimmed by 5 bases and J by 8 bases, leaving 19 bases between them. The CDR3 sequence is CASRAGTSSSGELFF. In nucleotides, the CDR3 is TGTGCCAGCAGGGCCGGCACTAGTTCCTCGGGGGAGCTGTTTTTT.

The gene calls are TRBV4-1 and TRBJ1-5; 7 nucleotides match TRBD1. The CDR3 consists of 15 residues. J was trimmed by 5 bases and V by 4 bases; bases with no gene match: 8. Germline lookup yields CDR1 MGHRA and CDR2 YSYEKL. The CDR3 DNA reads TGCGCCAGCAGCCGAAGTGGGGACAGAGATCAGCCCCAGCATTTT. Protein sequence: CASSRSGDRDQPQHF.

The rearrangement links TRBV5-1 to TRBJ2-2, with D tentatively TRBD2 (5 bases). Per germline, CDR1 SGHRS and CDR2 YFSETQ. The CDR3 is 16 amino acids. Between the trimmed V and J ends, which lost 4 bases and 3 bases, there was a span of 16 bases. CDR3 DNA sequence: TGCGCCAGCAGCCTTTTAGCGAGCGGTGACACCGGGGAGCTGTTTTTT. It codes for CASSLLASGDTGELFF.

The chain joins TRBV5-4 to TRBJ2-1; 15 nucleotides line up with TRBD2. The trim removed 4 bases at V and 0 bases at J, leaving 5 bases unmatched. Germline CDR1 reads SGHNT; CDR2 reads YYREEE (reference sequence). CDR3 size: 18 residues. The CDR3 DNA reads as TGTGCCAGCAGCCGAGGGACTAGCGGGGGGTCCTCCTACAATGAGCAGTTCTTC. As protein: CASSRGTSGGSSYNEQFF.

The gene calls are TRBV5-6 and TRBJ1-2; TRBD1 aligns across 7 bases. Germline V gives CDR1 SGHDT, CDR2 YYEEEE. V gave up 0 bases and J gave up 5 bases; unmatched junction bases: 4. This CDR3 contains 14 residues. The CDR3 spells CASSLAGQVYGYTF. Here the CDR3 DNA reads TGTGCCAGCAGCTTGGCCGGACAGGTGTATGGCTACACCTTC.

This sequence joins TRBV4-1 and TRBJ2-7; 9 nucleotides line up with TRBD1. In germline, CDR1 is MGHRA, CDR2 YSYEKL. This CDR3 has 16 amino acids. V trimming: 1 base; J trimming: 0 bases; junction bases outside the gene matches: 4. CDR3 nucleotides: TGCGCCAGCAGCCAAGTGTGGGGACAGGGCTCCTACGAGCAGTACTTC. It encodes CASSQVWGQGSYEQYF.

As for this clone: The sample holds other DNA sequences that translate to the same CDR3. V usage is TRBV15 and J usage is TRBJ1-1; no reliable D call. The CDR3 length is 14 residues. Trimming pared 1 base from V and 1 base from J, leaving 7 bases between. Germline CDR1 reads LNHNV; CDR2 reads YYDKDF (reference sequence). The CDR3, as DNA: TGTGCCACCAGCAGAGGTACAGCGAACACTGAAGCTTTCTTT. It encodes CATSRGTANTEAFF.

This chain joins TRBV9 and TRBJ2-1, with D unclear. Germline V gene data show CDR1 as SGDLS and CDR2 as YYNGEE. The CDR3 runs to 16 residues. With 3 bases removed from V and 8 bases from J, the gap between germline ends came to 21 bases. The CDR3 sequence is CASSALGNKAGYEQFF. As DNA, the CDR3 is TGTGCCAGCAGCGCCCTCGGAAACAAGGCAGGCTATGAGCAGTTCTTC.

The J gene is TRBJ1-4, the V gene TRBV6-5; no reliable D call. The CDR3 has 15 residues. Between the trimmed V and J ends, which lost 2 bases and 4 bases, there was a span of 11 bases. Looked up from germline, CDR1 is MNHEY and CDR2 is SVGAGI. CDR3 nucleotides: TGTGCCAGCAGTTACGGTCCCGGGATTAATGAAAAACTGTTTTTT. Translation gives CASSYGPGINEKLFF.

The chain has TRBV7-2 and TRBJ2-3; D unresolved. V shed 2 bases and J shed 4 bases, with 10 bases lying between them. This CDR3 region has 14 residues. Germline lookup yields CDR1 SGHTA and CDR2 FQGNSA. CDR3 in amino acids: CASSLYRVPDTQYF. The CDR3 bases are TGTGCCAGCAGCTTATACCGGGTTCCAGATACGCAGTATTTT.

Here the CDR3 reads CASSEGAGLIQPQHF. The CDR3 DNA reads TGTGCCAGCAGTGAAGGGGCAGGGTTAATTCAGCCCCAGCATTTT. The chain links TRBV6-1 to TRBJ1-5, with D tentatively TRBD1 (5 bases). The CDR3 length is 15 residues. CDR1 MNHNS and CDR2 SASEGT come from the germline V gene. Trimming pared 1 base from V and 6 bases from J, leaving 13 bases between.

This clone has just one count. The V and J genes are TRBV19 and TRBJ1-5, with D maybe TRBD1 (6 bases). V lost 7 bases to trimming and J lost 0 bases, with 16 bases between them. The CDR3 covers 16 residues. Looked up from germline, CDR1 is LNHDA and CDR2 is SQIVND (reference sequence). The CDR3 loop is CASTPGARISNQPQHF. The CDR3 region has the DNA TGTGCCAGTACCCCAGGGGCCAGAATTAGCAATCAGCCCCAGCATTTT.

The CDR3, as DNA: TGCAGCGTGGGAGTCAGCTACCAAGAGACCCAGTACTTC. Protein: CSVGVSYQETQYF. This chain links TRBV29-1 with TRBJ2-5, with a possible D match to TRBD2 (5 bases). CDR3 size: 13 residues. Trimming removed 6 bases at V and 0 bases at J, with 11 bases between. Germline CDR1 reads SQVTM; CDR2 reads ANQGSEA.

The V call is TRBV4-2, the J call TRBJ2-5, with 10 bases identical to TRBD2. The J segment lost 0 bases and the V segment lost 1 base, leaving 2 bases of the junction unmatched. CDR3 size: 16 residues. Germline assignment: CDR1 LGHNA and CDR2 YNFKEQ. Here the CDR3 DNA reads TGTGCCAGCAGCCAAGCCCTAGCGGGGGACCAAGAGACCCAGTACTTC. Protein sequence: CASSQALAGDQETQYF.

This chain connects TRBV30 to TRBJ2-5, with D perhaps TRBD2 (6 bases). This CDR3 comprises 17 residues. Germline V gene sequence: CDR1 GTSNPN, CDR2 SVGIG (reference sequence). The ends were cut back, 1 base at V and 7 bases at J, with 25 bases in the middle. CDR3: CAWSGTTSAAVPGTQYF. The CDR3 coding sequence is TGTGCCTGGAGTGGGACTACCAGCGCCGCCGTCCCAGGGACCCAGTACTTC.

This sequence joins TRBV6-6 and TRBJ2-7; tentative D call: TRBD2 (6 bases). V was trimmed by 5 bases and J by 3 bases, leaving 14 bases between them. Per germline, CDR1 MNHNY and CDR2 SVGAGI (reference sequence). CDR3 length equals 14 residues. CDR3 protein: CASSQTGVLYEQYF. The CDR3, as DNA: TGTGCCAGCAGTCAGACGGGGGTACTCTACGAGCAGTACTTC.

The chain employs TRBV28 and TRBJ1-2; D perhaps matches TRBD1 (6 bases). The V gene's germline CDR1 is MDHEN and CDR2 SYDVKM. The CDR3 is made up of 14 amino acids. Trimming took off 2 bases at V and 8 bases at J, with 15 bases between the two ends. The CDR3 DNA follows: TGTGCCAGCAGTTTACTGGCAGGGGCGATCGGCTACACCTTC. Its translation is CASSLLAGAIGYTF.

The chain carries TRBV4-1 and TRBJ1-3; D remains unclear. In germline, CDR1 is MGHRA, CDR2 YSYEKL. Trimming pared 5 bases from V and 1 base from J, leaving 12 bases between. CDR3 length: 15 amino acids. CDR3 loop: CASSELGSSGNTIYF. The CDR3, as DNA: TGCGCCAGCAGCGAATTGGGCTCGTCTGGAAACACCATATATTTT.

This clone came up a few times. The genes are TRBV6-5 and TRBJ2-3, with a possible D match to TRBD2 (6 bases). V dropped 6 bases and J dropped 5 bases, with 9 bases sitting between them. The CDR3 consists of 12 residues. In germline, CDR1 is MNHEY, CDR2 SVGAGI. For the CDR3, the DNA is TGTGCCAGCAGGGGACTTGGAGATACGCAGTATTTT. It encodes CASRGLGDTQYF.

There are a few counts of this clone. J is TRBJ2-7 and V is TRBV2; 9 bases are shared with TRBD1. The CDR3 is 15 amino acids. The germline V gene encodes CDR1 SNHLY and CDR2 FYNNEI. The J segment lost 2 bases and the V segment lost 1 base, leaving 3 bases of the junction unmatched. CDR3 residues: CASSEVQGAAYEQYF. The CDR3 region has the DNA TGTGCCAGCAGTGAAGTACAGGGGGCGGCCTACGAGCAGTACTTC.

With respect to this clone: The same CDR3 can be traced to other DNA sequences in this sample. This sequence joins TRBV29-1 and TRBJ1-1, with D maybe TRBD1 (6 bases). The CDR3 spans 12 residues. V lost 4 bases and J 0 bases, leaving 6 bases between the germline ends. Germline V gives CDR1 SQVTM, CDR2 ANQGSEA. Written as DNA, the CDR3 is TGCAGCGTTGCAGGGGTGAACACTGAAGCTTTCTTT. It is translated as CSVAGVNTEAFF. Combining the CDR3 with reference TRBV29-1 and TRBJ1-1 gives the whole variable domain SAVISQKPSRDICQRGTSLTIQCQVDSQVTMMFWYRQQPGQSLTLIATANQGSEATYESGFVIDKFPISRPNLTFSTLTVSNMSPEDSSIYLCSVAGVNTEAFFGQGTRLTVV.